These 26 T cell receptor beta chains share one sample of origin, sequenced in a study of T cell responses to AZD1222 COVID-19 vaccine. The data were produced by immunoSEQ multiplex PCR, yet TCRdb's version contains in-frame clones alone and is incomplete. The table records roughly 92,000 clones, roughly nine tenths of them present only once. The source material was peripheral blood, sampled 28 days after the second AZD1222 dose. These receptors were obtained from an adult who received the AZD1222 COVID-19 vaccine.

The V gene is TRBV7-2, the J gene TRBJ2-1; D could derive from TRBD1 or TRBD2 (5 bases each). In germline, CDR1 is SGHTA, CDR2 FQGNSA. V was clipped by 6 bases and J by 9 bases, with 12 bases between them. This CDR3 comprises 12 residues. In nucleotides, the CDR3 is TGTGCCAGCAGACCCATGGGGACTGAGCAGTTCTTC. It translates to CASRPMGTEQFF.

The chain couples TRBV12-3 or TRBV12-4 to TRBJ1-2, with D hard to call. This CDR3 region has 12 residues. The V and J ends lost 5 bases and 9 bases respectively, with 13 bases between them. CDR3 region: CASSLEGGRYTF. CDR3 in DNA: TGTGCCAGCAGTCTAGAGGGTGGGCGCTACACCTTC.

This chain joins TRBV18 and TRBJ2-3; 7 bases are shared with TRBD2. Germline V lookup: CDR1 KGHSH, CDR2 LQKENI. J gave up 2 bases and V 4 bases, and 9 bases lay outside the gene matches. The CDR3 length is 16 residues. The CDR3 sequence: CASSLYSGTITDTQYF. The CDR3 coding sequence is TGTGCCAGCTCACTGTACTCCGGGACTATCACAGATACGCAGTATTTT. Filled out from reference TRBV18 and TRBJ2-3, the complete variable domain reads NAGVMQNPRHLVRRRGQEARLRCSPMKGHSHVYWYRQLPEEGLKFMVYLQKENIIDESGMPKERFSAEFPKEGPSILRIQQVVRGDSAAYFCASSLYSGTITDTQYFGPGTRLTVL.

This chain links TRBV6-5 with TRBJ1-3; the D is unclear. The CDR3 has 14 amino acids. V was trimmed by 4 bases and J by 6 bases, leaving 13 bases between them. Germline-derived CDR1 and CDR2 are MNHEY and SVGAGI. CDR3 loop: CASSSPRELNTIYF. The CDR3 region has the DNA TGTGCCAGCAGTTCCCCCCGGGAGTTAAACACCATATATTTT.

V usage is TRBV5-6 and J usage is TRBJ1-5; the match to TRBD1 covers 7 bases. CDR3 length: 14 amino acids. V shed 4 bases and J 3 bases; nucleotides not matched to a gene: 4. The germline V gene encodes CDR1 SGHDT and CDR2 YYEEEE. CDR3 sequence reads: CASSRGQPNQPQHF. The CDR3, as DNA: TGTGCCAGCAGCCGGGGACAGCCCAATCAGCCCCAGCATTTT.

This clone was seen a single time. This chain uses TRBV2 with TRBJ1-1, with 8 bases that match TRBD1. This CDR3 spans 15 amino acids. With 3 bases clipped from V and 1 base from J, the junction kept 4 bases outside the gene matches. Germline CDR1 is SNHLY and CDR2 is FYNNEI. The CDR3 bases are TGTGCCAGCAGTGACAGGGGGCGAGGGAACACTGAAGCTTTCTTT. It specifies CASSDRGRGNTEAFF. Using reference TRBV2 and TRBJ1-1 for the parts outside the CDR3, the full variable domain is EPEVTQTPSHQVTQMGQEVILRCVPISNHLYFYWYRQILGQKVEFLVSFYNNEISEKSEIFDDQFSVERPDGSNFTLKIRSTKLEDSAMYFCASSDRGRGNTEAFFGQGTRLTVV.

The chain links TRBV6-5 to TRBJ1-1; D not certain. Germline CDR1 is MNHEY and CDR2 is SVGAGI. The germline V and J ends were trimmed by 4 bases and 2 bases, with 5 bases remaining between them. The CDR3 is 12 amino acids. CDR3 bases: TGTGCCAGCAGTTTAATAAACACTGAAGCTTTCTTT. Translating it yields CASSLINTEAFF.

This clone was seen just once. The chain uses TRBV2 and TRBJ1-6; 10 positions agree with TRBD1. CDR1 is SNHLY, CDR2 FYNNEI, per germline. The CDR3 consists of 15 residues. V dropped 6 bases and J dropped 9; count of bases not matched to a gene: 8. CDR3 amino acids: CASRPRQGALSPLHF. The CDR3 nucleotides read TGTGCCAGCAGACCCCGACAGGGGGCACTTTCACCCCTCCACTTT. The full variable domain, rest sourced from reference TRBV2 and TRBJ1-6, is EPEVTQTPSHQVTQMGQEVILRCVPISNHLYFYWYRQILGQKVEFLVSFYNNEISEKSEIFDDQFSVERPDGSNFTLKIRSTKLEDSAMYFCASRPRQGALSPLHFGNGTRLTVT.

CDR3 sequence: CASSLGGGDGATNEKLFF. CDR3 DNA sequence: TGTGCCAGCAGCTTAGGGGGAGGAGACGGTGCAACTAATGAAAAACTGTTTTTT. The V gene is TRBV7-9, the J gene TRBJ1-4, with D unclear. CDR1 and CDR2 from the germline V gene are SEHNR and FQNEAQ (reference sequence). The length of the CDR3 is 18 residues. The V and J ends lost 1 base and 0 bases respectively, with 15 bases between them.

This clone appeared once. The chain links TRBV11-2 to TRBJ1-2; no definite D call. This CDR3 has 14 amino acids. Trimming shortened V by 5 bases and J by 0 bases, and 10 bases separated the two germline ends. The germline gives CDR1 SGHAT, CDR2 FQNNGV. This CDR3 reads CASSPRRANYGYTF. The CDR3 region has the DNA TGTGCCAGCAGCCCCCGCCGGGCTAACTATGGCTACACCTTC.

For the CDR3, the DNA is TGTGCCAGCAGCCAAGATACCAGCGGGGGGGGAGAGACCCAGTACTTC. Translation gives CASSQDTSGGGETQYF. V is TRBV3-1 (or the pseudogene TRBV3-2) and J is TRBJ2-5; 10 bases fit TRBD2. The CDR3 sequence is 16 residues long. Per germline, CDR1 LGHDT and CDR2 YNNKEL (reference sequence). With V trimmed by 0 bases and J by 4 bases, 5 bases remained unmatched.

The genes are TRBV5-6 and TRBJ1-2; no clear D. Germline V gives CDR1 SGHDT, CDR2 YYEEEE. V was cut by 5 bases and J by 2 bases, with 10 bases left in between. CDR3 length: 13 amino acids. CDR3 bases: TGTGCCAGCAGGGACGGCAGAAACTATGGCTACACCTTC. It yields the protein CASRDGRNYGYTF.

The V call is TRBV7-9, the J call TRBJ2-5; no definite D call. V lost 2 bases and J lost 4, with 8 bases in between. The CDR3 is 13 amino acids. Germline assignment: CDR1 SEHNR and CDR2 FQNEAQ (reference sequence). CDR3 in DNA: TGTGCCAGCAGCTTATCAACTGCAGAGACCCAGTACTTC. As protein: CASSLSTAETQYF.

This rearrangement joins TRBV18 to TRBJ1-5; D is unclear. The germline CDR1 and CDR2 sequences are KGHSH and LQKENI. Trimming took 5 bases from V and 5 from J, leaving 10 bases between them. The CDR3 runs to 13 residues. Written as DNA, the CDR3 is TGTGCCAGCTCAAGCGGCCCCCATCAGCCCCAGCATTTT. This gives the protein CASSSGPHQPQHF. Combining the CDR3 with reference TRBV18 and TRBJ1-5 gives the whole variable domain NAGVMQNPRHLVRRRGQEARLRCSPMKGHSHVYWYRQLPEEGLKFMVYLQKENIIDESGMPKERFSAEFPKEGPSILRIQQVVRGDSAAYFCASSSGPHQPQHFGDGTRLSIL.

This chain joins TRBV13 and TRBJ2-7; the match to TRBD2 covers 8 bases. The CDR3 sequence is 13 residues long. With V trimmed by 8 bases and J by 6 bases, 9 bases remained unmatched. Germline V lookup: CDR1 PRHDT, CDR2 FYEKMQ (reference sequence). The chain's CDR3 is CASGGLAGPEQYF. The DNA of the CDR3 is TGTGCCAGCGGGGGGCTAGCGGGCCCCGAGCAGTACTTC.

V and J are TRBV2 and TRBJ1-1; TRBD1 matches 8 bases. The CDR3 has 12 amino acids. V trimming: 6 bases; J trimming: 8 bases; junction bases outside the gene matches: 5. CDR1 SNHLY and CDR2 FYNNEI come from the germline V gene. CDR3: CASSWTGWEAFF. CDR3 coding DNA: TGTGCCAGCAGCTGGACAGGGTGGGAAGCTTTCTTT.

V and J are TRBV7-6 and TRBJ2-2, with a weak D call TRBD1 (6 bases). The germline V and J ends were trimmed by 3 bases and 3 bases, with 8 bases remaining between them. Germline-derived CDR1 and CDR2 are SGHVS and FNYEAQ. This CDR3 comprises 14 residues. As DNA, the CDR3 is TGTGCCAGCAGCTTCGGACAGTACACCGGGGAGCTGTTTTTT. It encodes CASSFGQYTGELFF. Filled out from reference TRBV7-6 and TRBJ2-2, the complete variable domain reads GAGVSQSPRYKVTKRGQDVALRCDPISGHVSLYWYRQALGQGPEFLTYFNYEAQQDKSGLPNDRFSAERPEGSISTLTIQRTEQRDSAMYRCASSFGQYTGELFFGEGSRLTVL.

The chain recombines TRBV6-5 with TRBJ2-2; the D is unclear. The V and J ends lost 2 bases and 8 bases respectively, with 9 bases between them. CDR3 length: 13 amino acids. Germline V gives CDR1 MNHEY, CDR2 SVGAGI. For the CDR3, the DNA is TGTGCCAGCAGTTACATTCAGAAAGGGGAGCTGTTTTTT. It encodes CASSYIQKGELFF.

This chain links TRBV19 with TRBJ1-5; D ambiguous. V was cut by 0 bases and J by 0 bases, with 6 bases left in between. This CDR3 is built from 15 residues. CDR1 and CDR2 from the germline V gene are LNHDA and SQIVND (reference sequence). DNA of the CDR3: TGTGCCAGTAGTATAGAGGGCCTTAGCAATCAGCCCCAGCATTTT. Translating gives CASSIEGLSNQPQHF.

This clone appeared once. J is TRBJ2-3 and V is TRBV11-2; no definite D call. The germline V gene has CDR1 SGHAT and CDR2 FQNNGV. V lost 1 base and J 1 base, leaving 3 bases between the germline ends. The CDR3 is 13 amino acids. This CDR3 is CASSLAGTDTQYF. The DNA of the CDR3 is TGTGCCAGCAGCTTAGCCGGCACAGATACGCAGTATTTT.

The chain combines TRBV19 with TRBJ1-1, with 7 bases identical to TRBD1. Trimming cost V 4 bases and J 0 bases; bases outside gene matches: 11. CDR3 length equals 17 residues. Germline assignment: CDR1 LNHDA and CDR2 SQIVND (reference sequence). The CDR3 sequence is CASSTPRQGGLNTEAFF. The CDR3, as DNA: TGTGCCAGTAGTACTCCCCGACAGGGAGGGCTGAACACTGAAGCTTTCTTT.

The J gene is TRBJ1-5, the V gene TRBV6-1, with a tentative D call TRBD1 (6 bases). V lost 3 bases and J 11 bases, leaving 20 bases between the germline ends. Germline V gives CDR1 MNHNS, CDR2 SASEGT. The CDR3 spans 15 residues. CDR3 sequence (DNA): TGTGCCAGCAGTGATCGGGACACTCCTTCAGGGACCCAGCATTTT. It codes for CASSDRDTPSGTQHF.

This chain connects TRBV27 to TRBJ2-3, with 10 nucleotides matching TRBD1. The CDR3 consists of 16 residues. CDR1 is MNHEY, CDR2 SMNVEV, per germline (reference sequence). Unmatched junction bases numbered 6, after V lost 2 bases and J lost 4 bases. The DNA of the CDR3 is TGTGCCAGCAGTTTAGGGGACAGGGGCGGCGCAGATACGCAGTATTTT. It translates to CASSLGDRGGADTQYF.

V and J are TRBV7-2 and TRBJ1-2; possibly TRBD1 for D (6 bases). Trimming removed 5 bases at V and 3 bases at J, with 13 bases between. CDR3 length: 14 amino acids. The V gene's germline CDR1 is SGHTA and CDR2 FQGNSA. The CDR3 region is CASSQQGPYYGYTF. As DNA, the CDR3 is TGTGCCAGCAGCCAACAGGGTCCCTACTATGGCTACACCTTC.

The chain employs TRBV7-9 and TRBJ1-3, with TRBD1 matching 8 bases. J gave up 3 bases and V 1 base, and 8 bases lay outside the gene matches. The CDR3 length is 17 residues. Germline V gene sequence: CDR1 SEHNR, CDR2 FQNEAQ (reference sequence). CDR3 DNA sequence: TGTGCCAGCAGCTTAGGCGACCAGGGGGCGTATGGAAACACCATATATTTT. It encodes CASSLGDQGAYGNTIYF.

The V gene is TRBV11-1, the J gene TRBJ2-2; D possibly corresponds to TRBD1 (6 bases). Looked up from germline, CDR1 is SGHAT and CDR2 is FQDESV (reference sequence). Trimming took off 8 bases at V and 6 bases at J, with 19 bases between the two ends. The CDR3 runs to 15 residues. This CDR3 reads CASAPRGVQSGELFF. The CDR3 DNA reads TGTGCCAGCGCCCCCAGGGGCGTTCAATCCGGGGAGCTGTTTTTT.